This is a list of T cell receptor beta chains from one sample in a study of T cell responses to AZD1222 COVID-19 vaccine. Repertoires were generated with immunoSEQ multiplex PCR, while TCRdb's copy carries only in-frame clones and drops some. The sample contains approximately 84,000 clones, roughly 88% of which appear only once. Here the sequenced sample was peripheral blood, taken 28 days after the second AZD1222 dose. The receptors here all came from an adult who received the AZD1222 COVID-19 vaccine. Both conserved end residues are part of each CDR3. The D gene is left open where the match is weak. For some rows the clone size is stated as once, few or many, or as a class when expanded; others skip it.

TRBJ1-5 NA NA TRBV19 TGTGCCAGTAGAGAGACGGACACCCAGAATCAGCCCCAGCATTTT CASRETDTQNQPQHF
TRBJ2-7 NA NA TRBV6-6 TGTGCCAGCAGTTACTCGAGCGAGCAGTACTTC CASSYSSEQYF
TRBJ1-1 NA NA TRBV6-4 TGTGCCAGCAGGCTGGGCACTGAAGCTTTCTTT CASRLGTEAFF
TRBJ2-1 TRBD2 NA TRBV3-1/TRBV3-2 TGTGCCAGCAGCCAATCGGGACTAGCAAAGTTCTTC CASSQSGLAKFF
TRBJ2-7 NA NA TRBV11-3 TGTGCCAGCAGCCAGGGAGGGGACACCGCCTACGAGCAGTACTTC CASSQGGDTAYEQYF
TRBJ1-5 NA NA TRBV10-3 TGTGCCATCAGTGAGTCCCTCGGGGTCAATCAGCCCCAGCATTTT CAISESLGVNQPQHF
TRBJ2-1 TRBD2 NA TRBV29-1 TGCAGCCTTGTGGGACTAGCGGGGGGTACCTACAATGAGCAGTTCTTC CSLVGLAGGTYNEQFF
TRBJ1-4 TRBD1 NA TRBV25-1 TGTGCCAGCAGTGAACGACAGGGAGAGGGGGAAAAACTGTTTTTT CASSERQGEGEKLFF
TRBJ2-5 NA NA TRBV19 TGTGCCAGTAGATCCGTAGGGGGAGGAGAGACCCAGTACTTC CASRSVGGGETQYF
TRBJ2-4 TRBD2 NA TRBV7-6 TGTGCCAGCAGCCCAAACGGGGGGGCCAAAAACATTCAGTACTTC CASSPNGGAKNIQYF
TRBJ2-7 NA NA TRBV10-3 TGTGCCATCAGTGAGAGGGCGAGAGTGTACGAGCAGTACTTC CAISERARVYEQYF
TRBJ2-7 NA few TRBV12-3/TRBV12-4 TGTGCCAGCAGTTTCGGGGGATCCTACGAGCAGTACTTC CASSFGGSYEQYF
TRBJ1-4 NA NA TRBV3-1/TRBV3-2 TGTGCCAGCAGCCAAGTTTTTGGGGGGTCCCCTAATGAAAAACTGTTTTTT CASSQVFGGSPNEKLFF
TRBJ1-3 TRBD1 once TRBV6-5 TGCGCCGCGACCCGGACAGGCGCGGGAAACACCATATATTTT CAATRTGAGNTIYF
TRBJ2-5 NA NA TRBV5-1 TGCGCCAGCAGCTTGGGAGGGGGAGAGACCCAGTACTTC CASSLGGGETQYF
TRBJ2-7 NA NA TRBV21-1 TGTGCCAGCCTCAGTACAGGGAACTACGAGCAGTACTTC CASLSTGNYEQYF
TRBJ1-5 TRBD1 NA TRBV19 TGTGCCAGTACCGGGACAGGGCTAGGTCAGCCCCAGCATTTT CASTGTGLGQPQHF
TRBJ2-5 NA NA TRBV9 TGTGCCAGCAGCATCCAAGAGACCCAGTACTTC CASSIQETQYF
TRBJ2-1 TRBD2 NA TRBV28 TGTGCCATCACTAGCGGGGGTCGGGATGAGCAGTTCTTC CAITSGGRDEQFF
TRBJ2-2 TRBD2 NA TRBV6-4 TGTGCCAGCAGACCCCGGGGGGGCGGTACCGGGGAGCTGTTTTTT CASRPRGGGTGELFF
TRBJ2-1 NA NA TRBV5-4 TGTGCCAGCAGCTTGTTGAGGCGGGCAAGCTCCTACAATGAGCAGTTCTTC CASSLLRRASSYNEQFF
TRBJ1-2 TRBD1 few TRBV28 TGTGCCAGCCGTCAGGGGGGATATGGCTACACCTTC CASRQGGYGYTF
TRBJ1-4 NA NA TRBV9 TGTGCCAGCAGCGTATCCGTCGGGGCCACTAATGAAAAACTGTTTTTT CASSVSVGATNEKLFF
TRBJ2-3 NA NA TRBV5-1 TGCGCCAGCAGCTTGGGTCCAGCTTCCGATACGCAGTATTTT CASSLGPASDTQYF